Listed below are T cell receptor beta chains from one sample, sequenced in a study of molecular identifiers for immune sequencing clone quantification. A single record per CDR3 protein comes from TCRdb applying MiXCR to the PCR reads. The sample lists around 82,000 distinct CDR3 sequences, over 15% occurring once. The sample was naive CD8+ T cells from blood, with Jurkat cell RNA spiked in. These receptors all stem from a human donor in good health. Some libraries in this study had Jurkat cell RNA spiked in. Each CDR3 is given with its conserved first and last residue. The D gene is left open where the match is weak. Only part of the rows carry a size: once, few, many, or a class if the clone is expanded.

v_call	clone_size	j_call	d_call	cdr3_aa	cdr3_nt
TRBV6-1	-	TRBJ1-5	-	CTSTHGGEYQPQHF	TGTACCAGCACCCACGGGGGCGAGTATCAGCCCCAGCATTTT
TRBV19	many	TRBJ1-1	-	CASSLPEGTEAFF	TGTGCCAGCAGCTTACCTGAGGGCACTGAAGCTTTCTTT
TRBV10-3	many	TRBJ2-3	TRBD1	CAISESRGLAFSDTQYF	TGTGCCATCAGTGAGTCAAGGGGGCTAGCCTTTTCAGATACGCAGTATTTT
TRBV30	many	TRBJ2-7	-	CACNPSQGHSYEQYF	TGTGCCTGCAATCCTTCCCAGGGGCACTCCTACGAGCAGTACTTC
TRBV7-9	many	TRBJ2-5	TRBD1	CASSLTGGAYETQYF	TGTGCCAGCAGTTTAACAGGGGGCGCCTACGAGACCCAGTACTTC
TRBV2	many	TRBJ2-2	TRBD2	CASKGSGGTGELFF	TGTGCCAGCAAGGGTAGCGGGGGTACCGGGGAGCTGTTTTTT
TRBV5-6	-	TRBJ1-5	-	CASRYGVYGNQPQHF	TGTGCCAGCAGGTATGGGGTGTATGGCAATCAGCCCCAGCATTTT
TRBV4-3	-	TRBJ1-3	-	CASSRDLPGSLGLGNTIYF	TGCGCCAGCAGCCGAGATTTGCCGGGGTCCCTGGGTCTGGGAAACACCATATATTTT
TRBV29-1	medium-sized	TRBJ2-3	-	CSVAEQISTDTQYF	TGCAGCGTTGCTGAGCAAATTAGCACAGATACGCAGTATTTT
TRBV6-5	many	TRBJ2-2	-	CASSYGGTGELFF	TGTGCCAGCAGTTACGGAGGTACCGGGGAGCTGTTTTTT
TRBV6-5	many	TRBJ2-2	-	CASSYVNTGELFF	TGTGCCAGCAGTTACGTAAACACCGGGGAGCTGTTTTTT
TRBV5-1	many	TRBJ2-7	-	CASSGAGLGITYEQYF	TGCGCCAGCAGCGGGGCTGGTTTAGGGATTACCTACGAGCAGTACTTC
TRBV21-1	few	TRBJ1-5	-	CAGSMGGNQPQHF	TGTGCCGGCAGCATGGGGGGCAATCAGCCCCAGCATTTT
TRBV4-1	many	TRBJ2-2	TRBD1	CASSQVLGQGAYGGELFF	TGCGCCAGCAGCCAAGTATTGGGACAGGGGGCTTACGGCGGGGAGCTGTTTTTT